Below are 13 T cell receptor beta chains sequenced from a single sample in a study of CD8 T cells in ankylosing spondylitis. In TCRdb, the 5' RACE reads were re-called with MiXCR into one record per CDR3 protein. The sample holds some 120,000 distinct CDR3 sequences; about 6.4% are singletons and the top ten take over 9%. Sequenced material: blood, either unsorted or a sorted T cell fraction (not recorded which). The receptors derive from a male donor with ankylosing spondylitis or in good health (not recorded which).

In this sample, this clonotype turned up many times. The genes are TRBV5-8 and TRBJ2-1; 11 nucleotides match TRBD2. The V segment lost 5 bases and the J segment 4 bases; nucleotides outside the gene matches: 8. This CDR3 contains 16 residues. In germline, CDR1 is SGHTS, CDR2 YDEGEE. CDR3 in amino acids: CASSSTTSGGYNEQFF. CDR3 bases: TGTGCCAGCAGTTCCACCACTAGCGGGGGATACAATGAGCAGTTCTTC.

This clonotype was seen ten or more times. Here the CDR3 DNA reads TGTGCCAGCAGTGCTAGGCTAGCCTACGAGCAGTACTTC. Protein sequence: CASSARLAYEQYF. The chain couples TRBV12-3 or TRBV12-4 to TRBJ2-7; unclear D gene. V was cut by 5 bases and J by 2 bases, with 10 bases left in between. The CDR3 has 13 amino acids.

CDR3 in DNA: TGTGCTAGTGGTTTGCACGGAAAAACTGAAGCTTTCTTT. Residues: CASGLHGKTEAFF. This rearrangement joins TRBV12-5 to TRBJ1-1; no clear D. The CDR3 is 13 residues long. V was trimmed by 2 bases and J by 5 bases, leaving 9 bases between them. Germline assignment: CDR1 LGHNT and CDR2 FRNRAP.

This clonotype was observed at least ten times. The chain employs TRBV5-1 and TRBJ1-1, with TRBD1 identical over 7 bases. Per germline, CDR1 SGHRS and CDR2 YFSETQ. Germline trimming cut 2 bases from V and 6 bases from J; bases unmatched to any gene: 10. CDR3 length equals 15 residues. CDR3 DNA: TGCGCCAGCAGCTTTAGAACAGGGGAGGGGGCTGAAGCTTTCTTT. This gives the protein CASSFRTGEGAEAFF. Variable domain in full (rest from reference TRBV5-1 and TRBJ1-1): KAGVTQTPRYLIKTRGQQVTLSCSPISGHRSVSWYQQTPGQGLQFLFEYFSETQRNKGNFPGRFSGRQFSNSRSEMNVSTLELGDSALYLCASSFRTGEGAEAFFGQGTRLTVV.

This clonotype was found many times. This sequence joins TRBV20-1 and TRBJ1-5; D is ambiguous. Trimming stripped 5 bases from V and 6 bases from J, with 14 bases between. The germline CDR1 and CDR2 sequences are DFQATT and SNEGSKA (reference sequence). CDR3 length: 13 residues. CDR3 loop: CSALTEPAQPQHF. CDR3 coding DNA: TGCAGTGCTCTGACGGAGCCTGCTCAGCCCCAGCATTTT.

A word on this clonotype: Given a much more abundant clone one base away, this may be a read error. This rearrangement joins TRBV19 to TRBJ2-2, with D tentatively TRBD1 (6 bases). Germline-derived CDR1 and CDR2 are LNHDA and SQIVND (reference sequence). This CDR3 is 15 amino acids long. Trimming cost V 6 bases and J 1 base, with 12 bases left between them. CDR3 sequence (DNA): TGTGCCAGTAGGAGGACAGACGGGAACACCGGGGAGCTGTTTTTT. The encoded protein is CASRRTDGNTGELFF.

Many counts were recorded for this clonotype. The chain links TRBV11-2 to TRBJ2-3; D unclear. CDR3 size: 14 residues. Germline V gives CDR1 SGHAT, CDR2 FQNNGV. Deletions cut 5 bases from V and 1 base from J, with 10 bases between. CDR3 in amino acids: CASSINGGTDTQYF. DNA for the CDR3: TGTGCCAGCAGCATTAACGGCGGCACAGATACGCAGTATTTT.

This chain joins TRBV19 and TRBJ1-5; D uncertain. The CDR3 length is 15 residues. V was shortened by 5 bases and J by 6 bases, with 17 bases between the two germline ends. Germline CDR1 is LNHDA and CDR2 is SQIVND (reference sequence). CDR3 protein: CASSLTDYPGQPQHF. CDR3 nucleotides: TGTGCCAGTAGTCTAACCGACTACCCGGGTCAGCCCCAGCATTTT.

This clonotype was observed at least ten times. J is TRBJ2-3 and V is TRBV9, with 7 bases identical to TRBD2. Germline-derived CDR1 and CDR2 are SGDLS and YYNGEE. The CDR3 loop spans 18 amino acids. The J segment lost 2 bases and the V segment lost 2 bases, leaving 14 bases of the junction unmatched. CDR3 DNA: TGTGCCAGCAGCGTCAACCCAATGACGGGGGGTGTCACAGATACGCAGTATTTT. Its translation is CASSVNPMTGGVTDTQYF.

This clonotype has ten or more counts. The DNA of the CDR3 is TGCGCCAGCAGGGGTGGTGAGCTGGGGCTCAACTATGGCTACACCTTC. It specifies CASRGGELGLNYGYTF. This chain links TRBV5-1 with TRBJ1-2, with a possible D match to TRBD1 (5 bases). V was clipped by 5 bases and J by 2 bases, with 19 bases between them. The CDR3 runs 16 residues. In germline, CDR1 is SGHRS, CDR2 YFSETQ. Looking up the rest from reference TRBV5-1 and TRBJ1-2 gives the full variable domain: KAGVTQTPRYLIKTRGQQVTLSCSPISGHRSVSWYQQTPGQGLQFLFEYFSETQRNKGNFPGRFSGRQFSNSRSEMNVSTLELGDSALYLCASRGGELGLNYGYTFGSGTRLTVV.

This clonotype was detected many times. The chain links TRBV28 to TRBJ2-3, with TRBD2 identical over 11 bases. This CDR3 has 17 amino acids. V was clipped by 5 bases and J by 0 bases; unmatched bases: 7. Germline loops: CDR1 MDHEN, CDR2 SYDVKM. CDR3 DNA: TGTGCCAGCAGTCTCCTTTTAGCGGGAGGGAGCACAGATACGCAGTATTTT. It is translated as CASSLLLAGGSTDTQYF.

This clonotype came up many times. The genes are TRBV5-1 and TRBJ1-1, with D uncertain. The CDR3 consists of 14 residues. Trimming took off 0 bases at V and 0 bases at J, with 6 bases between the two ends. From germline, CDR1 is SGHRS and CDR2 YFSETQ. The CDR3 reads CASSLVGLNTEAFF. CDR3 bases: TGCGCCAGCAGCTTGGTAGGGTTGAACACTGAAGCTTTCTTT. Full variable domain (remainder filled in from reference TRBV5-1 and TRBJ1-1): KAGVTQTPRYLIKTRGQQVTLSCSPISGHRSVSWYQQTPGQGLQFLFEYFSETQRNKGNFPGRFSGRQFSNSRSEMNVSTLELGDSALYLCASSLVGLNTEAFFGQGTRLTVV.

This clonotype was picked up many times. The genes are TRBV6-5 and TRBJ1-2; D call uncertain. CDR3 length: 15 amino acids. V gave up 4 bases and J gave up 2 bases, with 14 bases separating them. CDR1 MNHEY and CDR2 SVGAGI come from the germline V gene. The chain's CDR3 is CASSSRRSQNYGYTF. The CDR3 DNA is TGTGCCAGCAGTTCGCGGAGGTCACAGAACTATGGCTACACCTTC.